This passage covers 5 T cell receptor beta chains from one sample sequenced in a study of response to subunit inactivated influenza vaccine. From the RT-PCR reads, TCRdb called clonotypes with MiXCR, one entry per CDR3 protein. The sample lists roughly 180,000 distinct CDR3 sequences, about 9% occurring once. Sequences were derived from non-naive T cells sorted from PBMCs, sampled on the day of vaccination. Source of these receptors: a man aged 50-59 years who received an inactivated influenza vaccine.

The chain recombines TRBV5-1 with TRBJ2-7; tentative D call: TRBD2 (5 bases). The V gene's germline CDR1 is SGHRS and CDR2 YFSETQ. The V end lost 3 bases, the J end lost 7 bases, and 17 bases lay between the germline ends. This CDR3 has 14 residues. The CDR3 region is CASSSRAISGEQYF. In DNA, the CDR3 is TGCGCCAGCAGCTCCCGAGCTATCTCGGGGGAGCAGTACTTC. Combining the CDR3 with reference TRBV5-1 and TRBJ2-7 gives the whole variable domain KAGVTQTPRYLIKTRGQQVTLSCSPISGHRSVSWYQQTPGQGLQFLFEYFSETQRNKGNFPGRFSGRQFSNSRSEMNVSTLELGDSALYLCASSSRAISGEQYFGPGTRLTVT.

This clonotype occurred many times. V is TRBV28 and J is TRBJ2-7; 8 bases map to TRBD2. This CDR3 is built from 16 residues. With V trimmed by 5 bases and J by 2 bases, 11 bases remained unmatched. CDR1 MDHEN and CDR2 SYDVKM come from the germline V gene. The CDR3 sequence: CASSRSAGGTTYEQYF. As DNA, the CDR3 is TGTGCCAGCAGTCGCTCGGCGGGAGGCACCACCTACGAGCAGTACTTC. The full variable domain, rest sourced from reference TRBV28 and TRBJ2-7, is DVKVTQSSRYLVKRTGEKVFLECVQDMDHENMFWYRQDPGLGLRLIYFSYDVKMKEKGDIPEGYSVSREKKERFSLILESASTNQTSMYLCASSRSAGGTTYEQYFGPGTRLTVT.

The chain couples TRBV25-1 to TRBJ2-1; 10 nucleotides match TRBD2. V lost 5 bases, J lost 4 bases, and 17 bases stayed unmatched. CDR1 and CDR2 from the germline V gene are MGHDK and SYGVNS. This CDR3 has 19 residues. CDR3 nucleotide sequence: TGTGCCAGCAGTTACGTAGCGGGAGGCCCAGAGACACCATACAATGAGCAGTTCTTC. It specifies CASSYVAGGPETPYNEQFF.

This clonotype was counted only a few times. The J gene is TRBJ2-7, the V gene TRBV7-9; TRBD2 might be the D (6 bases). The CDR3 extends over 12 amino acids. Germline V gives CDR1 SEHNR, CDR2 FQNEAQ (reference sequence). V lost 3 bases to trimming and J lost 9 bases, with 12 bases between them. The CDR3 reads CASSFMEGAQYF. The CDR3 nucleotides are TGTGCCAGCAGCTTCATGGAGGGTGCGCAGTACTTC.

This clonotype showed up many times. The V gene is TRBV20-1, the J gene TRBJ1-6, with TRBD1 identical over 9 bases. Germline CDR1 reads DFQATT; CDR2 reads SNEGSKA (reference sequence). Trimming at V came to 2 bases and at J to 6 bases, leaving 2 bases not matched to a gene. The CDR3 extends over 14 amino acids. For the CDR3, the DNA is TGCAGTGCTAGAATGGGACAGGGTAATTCACCCCTCCACTTT. It yields the protein CSARMGQGNSPLHF.